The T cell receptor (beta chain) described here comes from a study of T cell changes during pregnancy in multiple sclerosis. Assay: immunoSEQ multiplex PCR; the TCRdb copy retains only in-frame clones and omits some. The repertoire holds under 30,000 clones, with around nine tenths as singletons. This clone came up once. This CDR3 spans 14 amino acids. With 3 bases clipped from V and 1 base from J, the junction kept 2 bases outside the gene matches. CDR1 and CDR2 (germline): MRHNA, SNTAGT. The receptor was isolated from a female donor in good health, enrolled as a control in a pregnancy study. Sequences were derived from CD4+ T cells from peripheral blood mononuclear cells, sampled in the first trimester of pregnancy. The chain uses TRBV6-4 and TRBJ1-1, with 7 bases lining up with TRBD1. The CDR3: CASSEGTENTEAFF. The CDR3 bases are TGTGCCAGCAGTGAAGGGACAGAGAACACTGAAGCTTTCTTT.